The present TCR beta chain was sequenced within a study of shared clonotypes between healthy human individuals. This CDR3 has 12 amino acids. Germline V gives CDR1 GTSNPN, CDR2 SVGIG (reference sequence). V dropped 4 bases and J dropped 1 base, with 7 bases sitting between them. TCRdb's table, derived via immunoSEQ multiplex PCR, lists solely in-frame clones and lacks some. Of 1.4 million or so clones detected, approximately 98.5% appear once; the ten largest clones hold over 0.3%. The chain has TRBV30 and TRBJ1-1; no clear D. This receptor was obtained from a young man in good health. Sequencing was carried out using naive CD4+ T cells sorted from blood. Subset given: CD45RA+ positively selected. CDR3 DNA sequence: TGTGCCTGGAAAACAGAGAACACTGAAGCTTTCTTT. Its translation: CAWKTENTEAFF.